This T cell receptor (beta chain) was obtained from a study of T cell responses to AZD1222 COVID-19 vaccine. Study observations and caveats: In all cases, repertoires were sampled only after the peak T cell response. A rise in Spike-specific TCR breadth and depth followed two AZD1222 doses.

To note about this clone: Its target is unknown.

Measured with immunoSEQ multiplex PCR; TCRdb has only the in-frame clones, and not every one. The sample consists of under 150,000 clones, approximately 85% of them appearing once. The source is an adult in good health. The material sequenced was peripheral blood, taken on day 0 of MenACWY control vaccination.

The CDR3 sequence is CASSVGPGNTEAFF. In DNA, the CDR3 is TGTGCCAGCAGTGTGGGGCCAGGGAACACTGAAGCTTTCTTT. The V and J genes are TRBV6-4 and TRBJ1-1, with D tentatively TRBD1 (5 bases). There are 14 residues in the CDR3. Trimming stripped 4 bases from V and 1 base from J, with 10 bases between. From germline, CDR1 is MRHNA and CDR2 SNTAGT.